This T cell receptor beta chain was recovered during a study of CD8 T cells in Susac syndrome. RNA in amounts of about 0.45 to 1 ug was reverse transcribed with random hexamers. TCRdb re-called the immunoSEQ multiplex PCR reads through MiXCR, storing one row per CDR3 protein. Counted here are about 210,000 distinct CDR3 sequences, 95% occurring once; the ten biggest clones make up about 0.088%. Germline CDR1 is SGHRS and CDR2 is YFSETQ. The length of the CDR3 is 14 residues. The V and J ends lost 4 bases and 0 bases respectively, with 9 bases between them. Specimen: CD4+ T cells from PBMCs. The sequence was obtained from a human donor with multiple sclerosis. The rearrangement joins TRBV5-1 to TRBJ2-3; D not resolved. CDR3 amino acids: CASSIVGSTDTQYF. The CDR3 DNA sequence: TGCGCCAGCAGCATTGTGGGGAGCACAGATACGCAGTATTTT.